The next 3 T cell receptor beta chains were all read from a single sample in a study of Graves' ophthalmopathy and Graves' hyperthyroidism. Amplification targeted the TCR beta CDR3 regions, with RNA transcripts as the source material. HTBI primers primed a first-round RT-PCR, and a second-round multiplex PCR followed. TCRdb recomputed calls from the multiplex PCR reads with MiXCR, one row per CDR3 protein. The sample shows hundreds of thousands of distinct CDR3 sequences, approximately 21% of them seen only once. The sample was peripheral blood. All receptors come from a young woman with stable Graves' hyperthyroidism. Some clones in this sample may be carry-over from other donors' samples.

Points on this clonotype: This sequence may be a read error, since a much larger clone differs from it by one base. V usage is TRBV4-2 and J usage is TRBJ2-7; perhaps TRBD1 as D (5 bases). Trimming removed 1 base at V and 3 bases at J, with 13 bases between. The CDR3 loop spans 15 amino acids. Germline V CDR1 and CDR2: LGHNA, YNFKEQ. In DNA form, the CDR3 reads TGTGCCAGCAGCCAAGGCGCGAGACAGCTCTACGAGCAGTACTTC. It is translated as CASSQGARQLYEQYF.

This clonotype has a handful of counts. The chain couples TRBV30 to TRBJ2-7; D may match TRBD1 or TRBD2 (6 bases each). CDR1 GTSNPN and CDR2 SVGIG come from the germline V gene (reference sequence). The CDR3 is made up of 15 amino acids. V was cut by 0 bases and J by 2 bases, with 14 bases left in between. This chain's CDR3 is CAWSVGGSGAYEQYF. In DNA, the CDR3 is TGTGCCTGGAGTGTGGGGGGATCAGGGGCCTACGAGCAGTACTTC.

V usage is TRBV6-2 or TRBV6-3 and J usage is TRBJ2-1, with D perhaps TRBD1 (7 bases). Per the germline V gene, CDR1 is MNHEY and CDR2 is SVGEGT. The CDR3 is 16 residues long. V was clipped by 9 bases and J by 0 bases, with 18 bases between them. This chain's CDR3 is CASRGGGTDSYNEQFF. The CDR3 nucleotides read TGTGCCAGTCGTGGGGGCGGGACAGACTCCTACAATGAGCAGTTCTTC.